This T cell receptor beta chain comes out of a study of blood T cell repertoires in COVID-19. Overall study context: The United States, Italy and Spain were the sources of the acute and convalescent COVID-19 samples.

Measured with immunoSEQ multiplex PCR; TCRdb has only the in-frame clones, and not every one. The sample holds hundreds of thousands of clones; 85% are singletons and the top ten take 1.5% to 2%. Within 2 weeks of study entry, exposed participants had contacted a PCR-confirmed or clinician-diagnosed COVID-19 case. CDR1 is MDHEN, CDR2 SYDVKM, per germline. The CDR3 is 14 residues long. V was clipped by 9 bases and J by 6 bases; unmatched bases: 10. The specimen sequenced was PBMCs or T cells enriched from blood (not recorded which). The rearrangement links TRBV28 to TRBJ1-5; 8 nucleotides agree with TRBD1. This sequence originates from a woman in her 30s who had been exposed to COVID-19. CDR3 DNA: TGTGCCAGTCCATATAACAGGGGGAGTCAGCCCCAGCATTTT. Its translation: CASPYNRGSQPQHF.